This T cell receptor beta chain was identified during a study of T cells in Graves' hyperthyroidism and ophthalmopathy (dated by TCRdb to about 2019). About the study as a whole: TCR V-J signatures able to tell the groups apart were searched for in a discovery cohort of around 95 patients, of whom fewer than 45 had Graves' ophthalmopathy and roughly 57 had stable Graves' hyperthyroidism. The 75 to 100 discovery patients were randomly divided into training and test sets at a 7:3 ratio. The study also compared thyroid tissue and blood T-cell repertoires from five or six Graves' hyperthyroidism patients. Following sampling, methimazole starting at 30 mg daily was given to hyperthyroidism patients, and high-dose intravenous methylprednisolone was given to ophthalmopathy patients. Prospective prediction of ophthalmopathy was tested in an independent validation cohort of under 20 hyperthyroidism patients and 17 patients who later progressed to ophthalmopathy. According to the paper, TCR Vbeta CDR3 sequencing was carried out on over 130 peripheral blood samples, which came from around 43 ophthalmopathy, fewer than 80 hyperthyroidism and some 17 progressor patients. Overall study outcomes, separate from this receptor: No statistical method was used to fix the sample size in advance, and group allocation was not hidden from the investigators. Ophthalmopathy was separated from stable hyperthyroidism by a 13 V-J signature model, with about 86% sensitivity and roughly 81% specificity obtained in cross-validation and 80%/75% obtained in testing. In validation, the model predicted progression to ophthalmopathy with around 71% sensitivity and about 72% specificity, a median of 6.5 months before onset. Most expanded thyroid clonotypes (frequency above 0.001) were also detected in blood, a finding suggesting that blood repertoires may reflect thyroid immune responses.

Graves' hyperthyroidism was defined as stable when no progression to ophthalmopathy occurred over 18 months of follow-up. Hyperthyroidism patients were aged 18 to 65 years and newly diagnosed, with disease duration of less than 2 months. Any patient with an uncontrolled infection, another autoimmune disease, pregnancy or lactation was excluded. Diagnoses were established on the basis of clinical symptoms, serum thyroxine and TRAb, thyroid ultrasound, and orbital computed tomography. Total RNA was extracted using Trizol reagent, and RNA quality was assessed on an Agilent 2100 Bioanalyzer. The CDR3 spans 16 residues, from the cysteine through the phenylalanine. The CDR3 DNA has 48 bases and is translated from base 1. The germline V and J ends show losses of 4 bases and 6 bases respectively, and no gene match explains 8 bases of the junction. The germline V gene supplies CDR1 SGHRS and CDR2 YFSETQ. This clonotype has ten or more counts. Its antigen is still unknown. The input lacks base qualities; no much larger clone sits a single base away.

The TCR beta CDR3 regions were amplified from the RNA transcripts. A first-round RT-PCR of the TCR CDR3 used the HTBI primer set with the Qiagen OneStep RT-PCR kit. The libraries were constructed in a second round of multiplex PCR and then size-selected and purified. Paired-end sequencing of the libraries was performed with 100 bp reads on an Illumina HiSeq2000. The authors' pipeline ran thus. Raw data were processed with SOAPnuke, discarding reads with adapters, uncalled bases, mean Phred below 15, or no exact constant-primer or identifier match. High-quality paired reads were merged with COPE v1.2.5, and unique nucleotide sequences were defined as clonotypes. Clonotypes were aligned to IMGT TRBV, TRBD and TRBJ reference segments using MiTCR v1.1. Only V-J combinations with frequency above 0.0001, covering approximately 99% of repertoires, were analysed. The TCS score was defined as the ratio of F50 (clonal expansion) to E x V (chaos), calculated using BLOSUM62-based TCRdist between CDR3 peptides within each V-J. Welch's t-statistics and random forest reduced several hundred V-J features to 10 to 15, which were used in a naive Bayes classifier (R e1071). Thyroid-blood repertoire similarity was quantified with the Morisita-Horn index. The public reads were run again by TCRdb, first through fastp at Q25 and then through MiXCR, and only productive beta chains were kept. Rows with a matching CDR3 protein are joined into one entry that keeps the most common DNA and genes. What appears here as the V and J calls and clone size reflects TCRdb's work, not the paper's. This sample has approximately 98,000 distinct CDR3 sequences in its table, and 35% to 45% of those were observed once. The ten largest clones represent roughly 10% of the sample.

The rearrangement joined TRBV5-1 to TRBJ2-2, and TRBD2 matches 11 of the central bases. The receptor's source is a woman aged 30 to 39 with Graves' hyperthyroidism. The sequenced sample consisted of peripheral blood or thyroid tissue (not recorded which). The nucleotides read TGCGCCAGCAGCAATAGCGGGAGGGCCCTCGCCGGGGAGCTGTTTTTT. Translation gives CASSNSGRALAGELFF.